The 27 T cell receptor beta chains reported below all come from one sample, sequenced in a study of radiation and T cells in renal cell carcinoma. Sequencing was performed with immunoSEQ multiplex PCR; in TCRdb, only in-frame clones are kept and a portion is missing. In the table there are some 95,000 clones, around nine tenths of which are singletons. Time point noted: baseline pretreatment blood. Sample treatment: 15 Gy SBRT to primary tumor, nephrectomy 4 weeks later. The starting material was blood, obtained from a patient whose treatment included radiotherapy and nephrectomy. The receptors were sampled from a man aged 50 or older with renal cell carcinoma.

The chain carries TRBV9 and TRBJ1-4; D gene unclear. There are 15 residues in the CDR3. The V and J ends lost 3 bases and 7 bases respectively, with 16 bases between them. Germline values: CDR1 SGDLS, CDR2 YYNGEE. CDR3 protein: CASSGTAGRGEKLFF. CDR3 nucleotide sequence: TGTGCCAGCAGCGGGACCGCCGGACGTGGTGAAAAACTGTTTTTT.

The chain links TRBV2 to TRBJ2-7, with no clear D. Germline values: CDR1 SNHLY, CDR2 FYNNEI. This CDR3 is 12 amino acids long. The V end lost 10 bases, the J end lost 2 bases, and 12 bases lay between the germline ends. The CDR3 region has the DNA TGTGCCATCCGGAGAGAGACCTACGAGCAGTACTTC. The encoded protein is CAIRRETYEQYF.

CDR3 residues: CASSLGRQETQYF. The CDR3 DNA reads as TGCGCCAGCAGCTTGGGGCGCCAAGAGACCCAGTACTTC. The chain couples TRBV5-1 to TRBJ2-5; D gene unclear. Trimming pared 0 bases from V and 1 base from J, leaving 4 bases between. CDR3 length: 13 amino acids. Per germline, CDR1 SGHRS and CDR2 YFSETQ.

This chain links TRBV2 with TRBJ2-3; 7 positions agree with TRBD2. The junction had 5 bases not matched to a gene; V was cut back by 7 bases and J by 1 base. The CDR3 sequence is 14 residues long. In germline, CDR1 is SNHLY, CDR2 FYNNEI. The chain's CDR3 is CASTPTSRTDTQYF. The CDR3, as DNA: TGTGCCAGCACACCGACTAGCCGCACAGATACGCAGTATTTT.

The chain has TRBV10-3 and TRBJ1-5, with a tentative D call TRBD1 (6 bases). The CDR3 is 17 amino acids. V was clipped by 2 bases and J by 0 bases, with 14 bases between them. Per the germline V gene, CDR1 is ENHRY and CDR2 is SYGVKD. The CDR3 protein is CAISESGRGHSNQPQHF. The CDR3 nucleotides read TGTGCCATCAGTGAGAGCGGCCGGGGACATAGCAATCAGCCCCAGCATTTT.

This clone is a singleton in its sample. The rearrangement joins TRBV27 to TRBJ1-5; maybe TRBD1 (5 bases). V dropped 5 bases and J dropped 3 bases, with 11 bases sitting between them. CDR3 length equals 14 residues. Per germline, CDR1 MNHEY and CDR2 SMNVEV (reference sequence). CDR3 protein: CASSPGQHNQPQHF. DNA for the CDR3: TGTGCCAGCAGTCCCGGACAACACAATCAGCCCCAGCATTTT.

V and J are TRBV6-5 and TRBJ1-1; D gene ambiguous. Germline V CDR1 and CDR2: MNHEY, SVGAGI. V was clipped by 4 bases and J by 2 bases, with 8 bases between them. The CDR3 totals 13 residues. The CDR3 nucleotides are TGTGCCAGCAGTTGGGGTCTAAACACTGAAGCTTTCTTT. It translates to CASSWGLNTEAFF.

About this clone itself: Mismatch with germline at one junction end may stem from a read error. This chain connects TRBV11-3 to TRBJ1-3, with D hard to call. The CDR3 is 16 amino acids. Per germline, CDR1 SGHNT and CDR2 YENEEA. The chain's CDR3 is CASSSDPWQLEGVRDF. CDR3 DNA: TGTGCCAGCAGCTCCGACCCTTGGCAGTTAGAAGGCGTCCGGGATTTT.

The chain carries TRBV6-1 and TRBJ2-7; the D is unclear. The germline V gene encodes CDR1 MNHNS and CDR2 SASEGT. The CDR3 runs to 13 residues. V was cut by 6 bases and J by 3 bases, with 12 bases left in between. The CDR3: CASRKAVNYEQYF. CDR3 DNA: TGTGCCAGCAGGAAGGCAGTCAACTACGAGCAGTACTTC.

The genes are TRBV6-1 and TRBJ1-2; 8 nucleotides agree with TRBD1. The trim removed 6 bases at V and 8 bases at J, leaving 14 bases unmatched. The CDR3 loop spans 15 amino acids. Germline CDR1 is MNHNS and CDR2 is SASEGT. The CDR3 protein is CASSFGGTTGDGYTF. Written as DNA, the CDR3 is TGTGCCAGCAGCTTTGGGGGGACGACAGGGGACGGCTACACCTTC.

The chain is built from TRBV7-6 and TRBJ2-1, with 10 positions matching TRBD2. The CDR3 runs to 15 residues. Germline V gene sequence: CDR1 SGHVS, CDR2 FNYEAQ. Germline trimming cut 2 bases from V and 8 bases from J; bases unmatched to any gene: 6. The CDR3 here is CASSLTASGSYEQFF. The CDR3 bases are TGTGCCAGCAGCTTAACGGCTAGCGGGAGTTATGAGCAGTTCTTC.

The chain is built from TRBV28 and TRBJ1-5; D gene ambiguous. V shed 2 bases and J shed 2 bases, with 7 bases lying between them. This CDR3 contains 14 residues. The germline V gene encodes CDR1 MDHEN and CDR2 SYDVKM. The CDR3 protein is CASSLPTGNQPQHF. CDR3 DNA: TGTGCCAGCAGTTTACCTACGGGCAATCAGCCCCAGCATTTT. Based on the CDR3 plus reference TRBV28 and TRBJ1-5, the full variable domain is DVKVTQSSRYLVKRTGEKVFLECVQDMDHENMFWYRQDPGLGLRLIYFSYDVKMKEKGDIPEGYSVSREKKERFSLILESASTNQTSMYLCASSLPTGNQPQHFGDGTRLSIL.

V usage is TRBV7-7 and J usage is TRBJ2-1, with 11 bases fitting TRBD2. The CDR3 has 14 amino acids. Looked up from germline, CDR1 is SSHAT and CDR2 is FNYEAQ (reference sequence). DNA for the CDR3: TGTGCTAGCGCCATAGCGGGGGGGTACAATGAGCAGTTCTTC. Translation: CASAIAGGYNEQFF.

This clone was seen just once. This chain joins TRBV27 and TRBJ2-7, with 9 nucleotides matching TRBD2. V lost 5 bases, J lost 3 bases, and 8 bases stayed unmatched. CDR1 and CDR2 (germline): MNHEY, SMNVEV (reference sequence). The CDR3 loop spans 15 amino acids. CDR3 DNA sequence: TGTGCCAGCAGTCCCCAGCGGGGGGCTTTCTACGAGCAGTACTTC. Translation: CASSPQRGAFYEQYF.

Concerning this clone: This same CDR3 is encoded by further DNA sequences in the sample. CDR3 sequence (DNA): TGTGCCAGCAGCCGAACCTACGAGCAGTACTTC. The encoded protein is CASSRTYEQYF. This chain links TRBV14 with TRBJ2-7; D unresolved. The germline CDR1 and CDR2 sequences are SGHDN and FVKESK. The CDR3 covers 11 residues. V lost 4 bases, J lost 2 bases, and 3 bases lay in between.

V usage is TRBV28 and J usage is TRBJ2-1, with D possibly TRBD2 on 7 matching bases. CDR3 length: 14 residues. V was clipped by 7 bases and J by 8 bases, with 18 bases between them. CDR1 is MDHEN and CDR2 is SYDVKM in the germline V gene. CDR3 sequence: CASTRGAYIDEQFF. In nucleotides, the CDR3 is TGTGCCAGCACTCGGGGGGCGTATATTGATGAGCAGTTCTTC. Based on the CDR3 plus reference TRBV28 and TRBJ2-1, the full variable domain is DVKVTQSSRYLVKRTGEKVFLECVQDMDHENMFWYRQDPGLGLRLIYFSYDVKMKEKGDIPEGYSVSREKKERFSLILESASTNQTSMYLCASTRGAYIDEQFFGPGTRLTVL.

V usage is TRBV5-1 and J usage is TRBJ2-3; D tentatively reads TRBD1 or TRBD2 (5 bases each). The ends were cut back, 0 bases at V and 3 bases at J, with 14 bases in the middle. Germline V gives CDR1 SGHRS, CDR2 YFSETQ. The CDR3 is 16 residues long. CDR3 sequence reads: CASSLGRTIGTDTQYF. CDR3 coding DNA: TGCGCCAGCAGCTTGGGGAGGACAATTGGGACAGATACGCAGTATTTT.

V usage is TRBV7-8 and J usage is TRBJ1-5; 8 nucleotides line up with TRBD1. The CDR3 covers 17 residues. Losses at the gene ends were 5 bases for V and 0 bases for J; bases not matched to a gene: 9. Per the germline V gene, CDR1 is SGHVS and CDR2 is FQNEAQ. The CDR3 loop is CASSITGGSYSNQPQHF. The CDR3 nucleotides are TGTGCCAGCAGCATCACAGGGGGGTCCTATAGCAATCAGCCCCAGCATTTT.

The V and J genes are TRBV2 and TRBJ1-1; TRBD1 aligns across 7 bases. Per the germline V gene, CDR1 is SNHLY and CDR2 is FYNNEI. The CDR3 loop spans 16 amino acids. The V and J ends lost 6 bases and 4 bases, in that order; junction bases with no gene match: 14. The CDR3 sequence is CASRYRQGREGTEAFF. The CDR3 DNA reads TGTGCCAGCAGGTACCGACAGGGTAGGGAGGGCACTGAAGCTTTCTTT. The whole variable domain, remainder taken from reference TRBV2 and TRBJ1-1, is EPEVTQTPSHQVTQMGQEVILRCVPISNHLYFYWYRQILGQKVEFLVSFYNNEISEKSEIFDDQFSVERPDGSNFTLKIRSTKLEDSAMYFCASRYRQGREGTEAFFGQGTRLTVV.

This clone was counted once. V usage is TRBV18 and J usage is TRBJ2-7, with D perhaps TRBD1 or TRBD2 (5 bases each). The germline V gene encodes CDR1 KGHSH and CDR2 LQKENI. V gave up 3 bases and J gave up 5 bases, with 17 bases separating them. The CDR3 is 15 amino acids. In nucleotides, the CDR3 is TGTGCCAGCTCACCTGAATACCGGGACCTTAACGAGCAGTACTTC. Its translation: CASSPEYRDLNEQYF. Full variable domain (missing parts from reference TRBV18 and TRBJ2-7): NAGVMQNPRHLVRRRGQEARLRCSPMKGHSHVYWYRQLPEEGLKFMVYLQKENIIDESGMPKERFSAEFPKEGPSILRIQQVVRGDSAAYFCASSPEYRDLNEQYFGPGTRLTVT.

This rearrangement joins TRBV30 to TRBJ2-3; D remains unclear. The CDR3 length is 13 residues. Trimming took off 2 bases at V and 2 bases at J, with 8 bases between the two ends. In germline, CDR1 is GTSNPN, CDR2 SVGIG (reference sequence). The CDR3 region has the DNA TGTGCCTGGAGTCCGGGCCCCACAGATACGCAGTATTTT. Translation gives CAWSPGPTDTQYF.

This clone has just a few counts. V and J are TRBV11-3 and TRBJ2-2; 11 bases are shared with TRBD1. This CDR3 has 16 residues. Per the germline V gene, CDR1 is SGHNT and CDR2 is YENEEA. The ends lost 3 bases at V and 2 bases at J; junction bases unmatched: 2. The CDR3 here is CASSFGQGANTGELFF. In nucleotides, the CDR3 is TGTGCCAGCAGCTTCGGACAGGGGGCTAACACCGGGGAGCTGTTTTTT.

V is TRBV10-3 and J is TRBJ2-7; TRBD2 matches 8 bases. Germline V gene lookup returns CDR1 ENHRY and CDR2 SYGVKD. The CDR3 has 15 amino acids. The trim removed 0 bases at V and 2 bases at J, leaving 3 bases unmatched. CDR3 residues: CAISESAGAPYEQYF. The CDR3 DNA sequence: TGTGCCATCAGTGAGTCAGCGGGGGCGCCCTACGAGCAGTACTTC.

This clone was seen a handful of times. The V gene is TRBV6-5, the J gene TRBJ2-5; D call uncertain. Germline V gene sequence: CDR1 MNHEY, CDR2 SVGAGI. Trimming stripped 2 bases from V and 7 bases from J, with 11 bases between. The CDR3 covers 13 residues. The CDR3 coding sequence is TGTGCCAGCAGTTACAAAGAGACGGGGACCCAGTACTTC. Translated, it gives CASSYKETGTQYF.

The J gene is TRBJ1-2, the V gene TRBV7-2, with 7 nucleotides matching TRBD1. The CDR3 is 13 residues long. V was clipped by 5 bases and J by 5 bases; unmatched bases: 5. Per germline, CDR1 SGHTA and CDR2 FQGNSA. The CDR3 sequence is CASSAGQTYGYTF. CDR3 DNA: TGTGCCAGCAGCGCGGGACAGACGTATGGCTACACCTTC.

The V gene is TRBV7-9, the J gene TRBJ2-3; D is possibly TRBD1 (7 bases). From germline, CDR1 is SEHNR and CDR2 FQNEAQ (reference sequence). The CDR3 loop spans 15 amino acids. Trimming removed 4 bases from V and 5 bases from J, with 16 bases in between. CDR3 nucleotide sequence: TGTGCCAGCAGCTCGTGGACTCAGGGGGGAGATACGCAGTATTTT. The encoded protein is CASSSWTQGGDTQYF.

The V call is TRBV5-1, the J call TRBJ1-2; no definite D call. Trimming removed 0 bases from V and 4 bases from J, with 13 bases in between. Germline V CDR1 and CDR2: SGHRS, YFSETQ. The CDR3 loop spans 15 amino acids. Here the CDR3 DNA reads TGCGCCAGCAGCTTGGAGATAGGCCCAATCTATGGCTACACCTTC. This sequence encodes CASSLEIGPIYGYTF.